This T cell receptor beta chain appears in the sequencing data of a study of T cells in Graves' hyperthyroidism and ophthalmopathy. Study conclusions and caveats: Model output signaled ophthalmopathy a median about 6.3 months ahead of onset.

V lost 0 bases, J lost 2 bases, and 0 bases stayed unmatched. The germline V gene encodes CDR1 DFQATT and CDR2 SNEGSKA (reference sequence). The CDR3 has 15 amino acids. Amplification of TCR beta CDR3 regions was performed using RNA transcripts as template. Using the HTBI primer set, a first-round RT-PCR was run on the TCR CDR3. TCRdb independently ran MiXCR on the multiplex PCR reads; one entry per CDR3 protein. The sample holds 300,000 to 450,000 distinct CDR3 sequences; roughly 25% are singletons and the top ten take less than 85%. Worth noting for this clonotype: Its specificity is unknown.

Across 18 months, stable Graves' hyperthyroidism was marked by no progression to ophthalmopathy. Clinical symptoms, serum thyroxine and TRAb, thyroid ultrasound and orbital computed tomography together formed the diagnostic basis. The PBMCs studied were ones that came from around 10 ml fresh peripheral blood. The genes are TRBV20-1 and TRBJ2-5; 13 nucleotides align to TRBD2. The origin of this receptor is a man aged 45-60 years with Graves' hyperthyroidism. The sample comprised blood. The CDR3: CSARELAGGQETQYF. Written as DNA, the CDR3 is TGCAGTGCTAGAGAACTAGCGGGAGGGCAAGAGACCCAGTACTTC.